Each of the 15 T cell receptor beta chains below was sequenced from the same sample in a study of identifying expanded T cells in peripheral blood. Data came from immunoSEQ multiplex PCR; TCRdb stores just in-frame clones and leaves some out. The sample yields about 110,000 clones, 88% seen once. Material: blood. Receptors originate from a person aged 18 to 75 in good health.

The chain joins TRBV7-8 to TRBJ2-7; 9 positions agree with TRBD2. CDR3 size: 16 residues. V dropped 8 bases and J dropped 5; count of bases not matched to a gene: 16. Germline V gene lookup returns CDR1 SGHVS and CDR2 FQNEAQ. CDR3 DNA: TGTGCCAGCGGCGACCTCAAGCGGGGGGCACGGAACGAGCAGTACTTC. It yields the protein CASGDLKRGARNEQYF.

CDR3 nucleotides: TGCGCCAGCAGCTTCGGGACTAGCGACGGGGTCGAGCAGTACTTC. Translated, it gives CASSFGTSDGVEQYF. The chain links TRBV5-1 to TRBJ2-7, with 10 nucleotides matching TRBD2. Germline lookup yields CDR1 SGHRS and CDR2 YFSETQ. This CDR3 has 15 residues. With 2 bases clipped from V and 6 bases from J, the junction kept 8 bases outside the gene matches.

This chain joins TRBV7-8 and TRBJ2-5, with TRBD2 identical over 8 bases. J lost 5 bases, V lost 5 bases, and 7 bases had no gene match. This CDR3 spans 14 amino acids. CDR1 is SGHVS and CDR2 is FQNEAQ in the germline V gene. CDR3 sequence reads: CASSPQRGQETQYF. In DNA, the CDR3 is TGTGCCAGCAGCCCCCAGCGGGGGCAGGAGACCCAGTACTTC.

The CDR3 DNA is TGTGCCAGCCTCGACCGTAGGGAGACTGAAGCTTTCTTT. Translated, it gives CASLDRRETEAFF. The rearrangement joins TRBV7-9 to TRBJ1-1; D is ambiguous. This CDR3 has 13 residues. Per germline, CDR1 SEHNR and CDR2 FQNEAQ (reference sequence). V lost 8 bases, J lost 5 bases, and 15 bases lay in between.

This clone turned up a few times. The CDR3 loop reads CASSVDEYNEQFF. DNA for the CDR3: TGTGCCAGCAGCGTGGACGAATACAATGAGCAGTTCTTC. The gene calls are TRBV5-4 and TRBJ2-1; D not resolved. This CDR3 is built from 13 residues. The germline V and J ends were trimmed by 4 bases and 4 bases, with 9 bases remaining between them. CDR1 SGHNT and CDR2 YYREEE come from the germline V gene (reference sequence).

The CDR3 DNA reads as TGTGCCAGTAGTATAGGACAGGGAGACACTGAAGCTTTCTTT. Residues: CASSIGQGDTEAFF. V gene TRBV19 combines with J gene TRBJ1-1; TRBD1 aligns across 7 bases. Losses at the gene ends were 1 base for V and 3 bases for J; bases not matched to a gene: 2. Germline V gene data show CDR1 as LNHDA and CDR2 as SQIVND (reference sequence). This CDR3 spans 14 amino acids.

The V call is TRBV7-3, the J call TRBJ2-1; 9 bases agree with TRBD1. V shed 5 bases and J 9 bases; nucleotides not matched to a gene: 5. The CDR3 is 13 amino acids. Germline V gene data show CDR1 as SGHTA and CDR2 as FQGTGA. The CDR3 spells CASSTTGGAEQFF. The CDR3 DNA reads TGTGCCAGCAGCACAACAGGGGGCGCTGAGCAGTTCTTC.

Here the CDR3 reads CSLVGGQGAWETQYF. The DNA of the CDR3 is TGCAGCTTGGTGGGGGGCCAGGGGGCCTGGGAGACCCAGTACTTC. The chain uses TRBV29-1 and TRBJ2-5; TRBD1 agrees at 8 bases. CDR3 length equals 15 residues. Trimming removed 8 bases from V and 5 bases from J; junction bases left unmatched: 16. Germline V gives CDR1 SQVTM, CDR2 ANQGSEA.

The chain links TRBV4-2 to TRBJ1-5, with a possible D match to TRBD1 (6 bases). The V end was cut by 5 bases, the J end by 2 bases, with 25 bases between. This CDR3 spans 19 amino acids. CDR1 and CDR2 from the germline V gene are LGHNA and YNFKEQ. The CDR3 nucleotides are TGTGCCAGCAGCTTCCAGACAGGAAGGACATTATCAGGCAATCAGCCCCAGCATTTT. As protein: CASSFQTGRTLSGNQPQHF.

V usage is TRBV10-3 and J usage is TRBJ2-1; D is uncertain. Germline CDR1 is ENHRY and CDR2 is SYGVKD. This CDR3 spans 11 amino acids. V lost 4 bases to trimming and J lost 7 bases, with 5 bases between them. This CDR3 reads CAISALNEQFF. CDR3 sequence (DNA): TGTGCCATCAGTGCGCTTAATGAGCAGTTCTTC.

The chain couples TRBV19 to TRBJ2-7; D ambiguous. V lost 5 bases, J lost 6 bases, and 11 bases lay in between. The germline V gene encodes CDR1 LNHDA and CDR2 SQIVND (reference sequence). The length of the CDR3 is 12 residues. CDR3 coding DNA: TGTGCCAGTAGTGCGAGAAGAGCCGAGCAGTACTTC. Amino acid sequence: CASSARRAEQYF.

The chain links TRBV7-2 to TRBJ2-1; D may be TRBD2 (6 bases). The CDR3 is 15 amino acids. Deletions cut 3 bases from V and 0 bases from J, with 9 bases between. From germline, CDR1 is SGHTA and CDR2 FQGNSA. The CDR3 coding sequence is TGTGCCAGCAGCTTGGGGGGACCCTCCTACAATGAGCAGTTCTTC. Protein sequence: CASSLGGPSYNEQFF.

V and J are TRBV7-2 and TRBJ2-2; 7 bases align to TRBD1. The CDR3 runs to 15 residues. J lost 4 bases, V lost 0 bases, and 2 bases had no gene match. The germline V gene has CDR1 SGHTA and CDR2 FQGNSA. CDR3 bases: TGTGCCAGCAGCTTAGCTGGACAGGCCACCGGGGAGCTGTTTTTT. Protein product: CASSLAGQATGELFF.

V usage is TRBV9 and J usage is TRBJ1-5; D is unresolved. CDR1 and CDR2 from the germline V gene are SGDLS and YYNGEE. Trimming shortened V by 2 bases and J by 0 bases, and 6 bases separated the two germline ends. The CDR3 contains 14 residues. For the CDR3, the DNA is TGTGCCAGCAGCGTCCGCTATAGCAATCAGCCCCAGCATTTT. This sequence encodes CASSVRYSNQPQHF.

This chain links TRBV18 with TRBJ1-3; D ambiguous. Germline values: CDR1 KGHSH, CDR2 LQKENI. V dropped 4 bases and J dropped 0 bases, with 13 bases sitting between them. The CDR3 is made up of 16 amino acids. The CDR3 DNA reads as TGTGCCAGCTCACAACTACTGGGGAACTCTGGAAACACCATATATTTT. This gives the protein CASSQLLGNSGNTIYF.